Described below is a single TCR beta chain sequence and its context. The antigen remains undetermined. These data belong to a study of T cell repertoires in cytomegalovirus infection. On the study more broadly: Public TCR beta signatures indicated both CMV infection and matching HLA type. Whole-study findings and limits: The cumulative frequency of public TCR beta families identified carriers of CMV plus the relevant HLA. CMV-specific TCR beta clonotypes restricted by HLA-C were the ones dominating the ex vivo response.

Germline V lookup: CDR1 SGHRS, CDR2 YFSETQ. V was pared by 4 bases and J by 7 bases, with 8 bases of the junction left unmatched. CDR3 length: 15 amino acids. TCRdb fed the reads into MiXCR, producing one record per CDR3 protein. The profile covers 200,000 or so distinct CDR3 sequences, with under 30% appearing a single time and 31% taken by the ten largest. The TCR originated in a human donor in good health (CMV status not recorded). Some clones in this sample may be carry-over from other donors' samples. The J gene is TRBJ2-4, the V gene TRBV5-1; TRBD1 matches at 10 bases. The sequencing input was PBMCs. CDR3 in amino acids: CASSLGTGESNIQYF. The CDR3 nucleotides are TGCGCCAGCAGCCTAGGGACAGGGGAGTCGAACATTCAGTACTTC.